What follows describes a single T cell receptor beta chain. Its antigen remains unidentified. The entry originates in a study of CD8 T cells in Susac syndrome. Controls were drawn from healthy donors and were matched for age and sex. While CD8+ and CD4+ T cells were isolated negatively, TEMRA cells were enriched by FACS. General observations from the study: The study recognized that its TCR sequencing and HLA analysis covered a relatively small number of individuals.

This CDR3 region has 16 residues. The germline V gene has CDR1 SGHRS and CDR2 YFSETQ. The V end was cut by 0 bases, the J end by 5 bases, with 16 bases between. The RNA input was about 0.5 to 1 ug, and it was reverse transcribed with random hexamers. Amplification of TCR beta CDR3 by immunoSEQ multiplex PCR spanned 54 Vbeta and 13 Jbeta. One entry per CDR3 protein, called by TCRdb with MiXCR from the immunoSEQ multiplex PCR reads. The sample shows 100,000 to 150,000 distinct CDR3 sequences, around 96% of them seen only once. Sequenced sample: CD4+ T cells from PBMCs. This receptor was identified in a human donor in good health. This sequence joins TRBV5-1 and TRBJ2-3, with a tentative D call TRBD2 (5 bases). CDR3 DNA sequence: TGCGCCAGCAGCTTGGTAGCGCAAACACGGGGAGATACGCAGTATTTT. Translating it yields CASSLVAQTRGDTQYF.